This TCR beta chain was obtained from a study of spatial heterogeneity in lung cancer. In the study overall: Each time, sequencing found more beta-chain sequences than alpha-chain sequences.

TCRdb itself ran the 5' RACE reads through MiXCR, one entry per CDR3 protein. The sample includes approximately 44,000 distinct CDR3 sequences, roughly an eighth of them seen just once. Indicated time point: sample taken at primary tumor resection. Unsorted tumor, nontumor lung tissue or cryopreserved PBMC supplied the whole RNA. 72 TRACERx patients with early, untreated non-small cell lung cancer donated samples. CDR3 size: 15 residues. The germline CDR1 and CDR2 sequences are SGHNT and YYREEE (reference sequence). V dropped 4 bases and J dropped 6; count of bases not matched to a gene: 7. Material: PBMCs, obtained at surgery. This clonotype was obtained from a male donor with early-stage non-small cell lung cancer. The chain recombines TRBV5-4 with TRBJ2-1; 10 bases align to TRBD2. DNA for the CDR3: TGTGCCAGCAGCACCGGACTAGCGGAAATCAATGAGCAGTTCTTC. Protein: CASSTGLAEINEQFF.